This TCR beta chain was identified in a study of cytomegalovirus exposure and HLA in healthy donors. Findings and caveats of the study: HLA alleles showed associations with approximately 15,000 TCR beta sequences in a later analysis, at a 0.05 false discovery rate. Earlier analysis found most TCR beta V segments productive about 87% or about 30% of the time. Most subjects' HLA-A and HLA-B alleles were reportedly predicted from TCR beta sequences. The investigators catalogued 164 TCR beta chains as cytomegalovirus-associated.

Trimming cost V 2 bases and J 4 bases; bases outside gene matches: 3. Germline CDR1 SGHKS, CDR2 YYEKEE (reference sequence). The length of the CDR3 is 15 residues. Researchers ran the PCR with 60 Vbeta and 13 Jbeta primers. The protocol was immunoSEQ multiplex PCR, while the TCRdb copy is restricted to in-frame clones and leaves out a portion. The listing contains tens of thousands of clones. Comments on this clone: What it recognizes is unknown.

The genes are TRBV5-5 and TRBJ2-3; 11 bases match TRBD2. This TCR derives from a man between 25 and 39 years old in good health and CMV-seropositive. Material for sequencing was PBMCs. DNA for the CDR3: TGTGCCAGCAGCTTTTTAGCGGGGGGGGCAGATACGCAGTATTTT. Translated: CASSFLAGGADTQYF.